This T cell receptor (beta chain) comes out of a study of identical twins. TCRdb re-called the 5' RACE reads through MiXCR, storing one row per CDR3 protein. The profile shows roughly 720,000 distinct CDR3 sequences, about 20% of them singletons. The same sample was also studied in work on T cells expressing NK-cell markers. According to that study: Just one sequenced donor of eight was HCMV-seronegative, while seven were seropositive.

The TCR comes from a woman aged 18-29 years in good health. The sequenced material came from PBMCs.

The CDR3 DNA reads TGCAGTGCCCAGATCGGATTGAGCAATCAGCCCCAGCATTTT. Translating it yields CSAQIGLSNQPQHF. The chain links TRBV20-1 to TRBJ1-5; D gene unclear. Trimming left V 6 bases short and J 1 base short, with 13 bases between. Germline CDR1 reads DFQATT; CDR2 reads SNEGSKA (reference sequence). This CDR3 comprises 14 residues.